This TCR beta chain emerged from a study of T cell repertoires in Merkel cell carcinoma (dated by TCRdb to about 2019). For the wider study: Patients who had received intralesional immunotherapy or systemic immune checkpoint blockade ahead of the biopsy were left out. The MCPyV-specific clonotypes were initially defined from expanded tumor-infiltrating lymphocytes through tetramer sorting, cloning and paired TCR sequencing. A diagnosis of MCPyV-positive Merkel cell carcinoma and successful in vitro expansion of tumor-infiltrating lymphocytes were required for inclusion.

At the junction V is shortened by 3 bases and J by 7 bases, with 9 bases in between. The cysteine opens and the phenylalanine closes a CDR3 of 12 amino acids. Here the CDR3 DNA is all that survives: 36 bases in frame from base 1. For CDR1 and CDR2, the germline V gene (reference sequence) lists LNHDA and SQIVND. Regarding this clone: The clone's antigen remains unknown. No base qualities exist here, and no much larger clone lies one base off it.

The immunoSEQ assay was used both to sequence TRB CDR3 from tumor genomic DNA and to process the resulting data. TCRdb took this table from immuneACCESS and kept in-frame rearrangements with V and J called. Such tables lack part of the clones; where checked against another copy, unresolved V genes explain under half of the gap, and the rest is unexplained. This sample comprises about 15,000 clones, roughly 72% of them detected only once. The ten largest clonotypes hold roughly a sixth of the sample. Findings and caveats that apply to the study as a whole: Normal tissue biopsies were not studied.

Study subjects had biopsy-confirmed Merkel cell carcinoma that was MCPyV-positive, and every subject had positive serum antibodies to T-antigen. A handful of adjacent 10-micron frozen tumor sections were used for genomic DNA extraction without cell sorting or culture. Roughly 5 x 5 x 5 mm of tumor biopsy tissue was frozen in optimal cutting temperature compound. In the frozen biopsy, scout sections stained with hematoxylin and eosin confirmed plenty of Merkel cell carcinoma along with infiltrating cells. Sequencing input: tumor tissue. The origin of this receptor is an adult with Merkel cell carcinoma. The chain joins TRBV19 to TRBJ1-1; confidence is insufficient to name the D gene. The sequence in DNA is TGTGCCAGTAGTATCATGGACGGTGAAGCTTTCTTT. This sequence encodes CASSIMDGEAFF.